The 17 T cell receptor beta chains listed next were all sequenced from one sample in a study of OX40 agonist ivuxolimab in advanced cancers. Receptor libraries were prepared by the immunoSEQ multiplex PCR assay. Entries here come from immuneACCESS through TCRdb and include only in-frame sequences with V and J called. Some clones fail to appear in such tables; in the studies checked, an unresolved V gene covers under half of the shortfall, and the cause of the remainder is unknown. The sample table lists some 150,000 clones, around nine tenths of them with a count of one. The ten largest clones add up to roughly 1.1% of the sample. The material was CD4+ or CD8+ T cells sorted from blood, obtained in a trial of the OX40 agonist ivuxolimab. These receptors came from an adult with an advanced solid tumor such as melanoma, head and neck, liver or kidney cancer.

The chain combines TRBV7-9 with TRBJ2-1; 11 bases are a match to TRBD2. Germline assignment: CDR1 SEHNR and CDR2 FQNEAQ (reference sequence). V gave up 1 base and J gave up 5 bases; unmatched junction bases: 1. CDR3 length: 15 amino acids. CDR3: CASSLGLAGNNEQFF. The CDR3 DNA follows: TGTGCCAGCAGCTTAGGACTAGCGGGAAACAATGAGCAGTTCTTC.

This chain links TRBV4-3 with TRBJ2-3; D is perhaps TRBD1 (6 bases). Germline lookup yields CDR1 LGHNA and CDR2 YSLEER. The germline V and J ends were trimmed by 1 base and 3 bases, with 11 bases remaining between them. This CDR3 contains 15 residues. As DNA, the CDR3 is TGCGCCAGCAGCCAAGGTCAGGGGTGGACAGATACGCAGTATTTT. Its protein is CASSQGQGWTDTQYF.

This chain links TRBV28 with TRBJ2-7; 10 positions match TRBD1. J was trimmed by 4 bases and V by 2 bases; bases with no gene match: 5. CDR1 is MDHEN, CDR2 SYDVKM, per germline. The CDR3 extends over 15 amino acids. In nucleotides, the CDR3 is TGTGCCAGCAGTTTAAGGGGGACAGGGGCTTACGAGCAGTACTTC. Protein: CASSLRGTGAYEQYF.

V is TRBV5-1 and J is TRBJ1-1, with 7 bases fitting TRBD1. The ends lost 7 bases at V and 4 bases at J; junction bases unmatched: 13. CDR1 is SGHRS and CDR2 is YFSETQ in the germline V gene. The CDR3 totals 15 residues. CDR3 in DNA: TGCGCCAGCGTCTCCTCTCCGACAGGGACCACTGAAGCTTTCTTT. Translated, it gives CASVSSPTGTTEAFF.

V gene TRBV7-9 combines with J gene TRBJ1-2; D not certain. The CDR3 length is 12 residues. Between the trimmed V and J ends, which lost 1 base and 6 bases, there was a span of 6 bases. Germline V lookup: CDR1 SEHNR, CDR2 FQNEAQ (reference sequence). The CDR3 region is CASSLEGHGYTF. CDR3 nucleotide sequence: TGTGCCAGCAGCTTAGAAGGACATGGCTACACCTTC.

V usage is TRBV28 and J usage is TRBJ2-7; TRBD1 matches at 9 bases. Per the germline V gene, CDR1 is MDHEN and CDR2 is SYDVKM. V lost 2 bases and J lost 1; bases outside the gene matches: 3. CDR3 size: 15 residues. The CDR3 DNA reads TGTGCCAGCAGTTTACGGGGGACAGGGTCCTACGAGCAGTACTTC. Its protein is CASSLRGTGSYEQYF.

The chain recombines TRBV19 with TRBJ2-2; 7 positions agree with TRBD1. J gave up 10 bases and V 7 bases, and 3 bases lay outside the gene matches. The germline CDR1 and CDR2 sequences are LNHDA and SQIVND (reference sequence). The CDR3 consists of 11 residues. The CDR3 DNA follows: TGTGCCAGTACGACAGGGCTGGAGCTGTTTTTT. Protein product: CASTTGLELFF.

The genes are TRBV18 and TRBJ1-2; 10 bases align to TRBD1. Germline V gene lookup returns CDR1 KGHSH and CDR2 LQKENI. The J segment lost 4 bases and the V segment lost 5 bases, leaving 16 bases of the junction unmatched. This CDR3 spans 18 amino acids. The CDR3: CASSTDGTGDNISYGYTF. In nucleotides, the CDR3 is TGTGCCAGCTCAACGGATGGGACAGGGGATAATATCAGCTATGGCTACACCTTC.

The CDR3 region is CASSLRQGPGANVLTF. The CDR3 DNA follows: TGCGCCAGCAGCTTGAGACAGGGGCCTGGGGCCAACGTCCTGACTTTC. The V call is TRBV5-1, the J call TRBJ2-6, with 8 bases lining up with TRBD1. The CDR3 has 16 residues. Germline CDR1 reads SGHRS; CDR2 reads YFSETQ. Losses at the gene ends were 1 base for V and 2 bases for J; bases not matched to a gene: 2.

V gene TRBV28 combines with J gene TRBJ1-1; no definite D call. Germline CDR1 MDHEN, CDR2 SYDVKM. This CDR3 is 14 amino acids long. The V end was cut by 3 bases, the J end by 1 base, with 9 bases between. The CDR3 sequence is CASSLVQANTEAFF. The CDR3 DNA reads TGTGCCAGCAGTTTGGTTCAGGCGAACACTGAAGCTTTCTTT.

This chain uses TRBV6-6 with TRBJ2-3; 13 positions agree with TRBD2. V lost 6 bases, J lost 2 bases, and 5 bases stayed unmatched. Germline CDR1 and CDR2: MNHNY and SVGAGI (reference sequence). CDR3 length: 16 amino acids. The CDR3 region has the DNA TGTGCCAGCAGGAAGACTAGCGGGAGGTCCACAGATACGCAGTATTTT. Encoded protein: CASRKTSGRSTDTQYF.

The CDR3 loop reads CASSWGQVGDNEQFF. Here the CDR3 DNA reads TGTGCCAGCAGCTGGGGACAGGTGGGGGACAATGAGCAGTTCTTC. The chain has TRBV5-6 and TRBJ2-1, with 8 bases lining up with TRBD1. Germline V lookup: CDR1 SGHDT, CDR2 YYEEEE. The CDR3 sequence is 15 residues long. V shed 3 bases and J 5 bases; nucleotides not matched to a gene: 7.

This clone occurred a few times. This chain joins TRBV20-1 and TRBJ1-1, with D hard to call. The CDR3 contains 11 residues. CDR1 and CDR2 (germline): DFQATT, SNEGSKA (reference sequence). The V and J ends lost 3 bases and 1 base respectively, with 3 bases between them. CDR3 region: CSASPNTEAFF. CDR3 bases: TGCAGTGCTAGCCCGAACACTGAAGCTTTCTTT.

Remarks on this clone: A junction boundary mismatches the germline segment, possibly from a read error. The identical CDR3 is also encoded by other nucleotide sequences in the sample. The J gene is TRBJ2-5, the V gene TRBV27, with 16 bases identical to TRBD2. There are 17 residues in the CDR3. In germline, CDR1 is MNHEY, CDR2 SMNVEV (reference sequence). For the CDR3, the DNA is TGTGCTAGCAGTTTATGGGGACTAGCGGGAGGGGAAGAGACCCAGTACTTC. It encodes CASSLWGLAGGEETQYF.

This clone was found a few times. The genes are TRBV19 and TRBJ2-5; D is possibly TRBD1 (6 bases). The assigned J gene may be wrong: the sequence end matches TRBJ2-7 better. The CDR3 extends over 15 amino acids. CDR1 is LNHDA, CDR2 SQIVND, per germline (reference sequence). The CDR3 nucleotides read TGTGCCAGTAGGACACAGGGTAGGTTGGGGTACGAGCAGTACTTC. Amino acids: CASRTQGRLGYEQYF.

The chain carries TRBV11-2 and TRBJ2-2; D not certain. The germline V gene has CDR1 SGHAT and CDR2 FQNNGV. V was cut by 0 bases and J by 5 bases, with 7 bases left in between. The CDR3 has 14 residues. CDR3 sequence reads: CASSLDGITGELFF. CDR3 nucleotides: TGTGCCAGCAGCTTAGATGGGATAACCGGGGAGCTGTTTTTT.

This CDR3 is CASSWDSPKWGNSPLHF. In DNA, the CDR3 is TGTGCCAGCAGTTGGGACAGTCCGAAGTGGGGTAATTCACCCCTCCACTTT. The V and J genes are TRBV27 and TRBJ1-6; 7 nucleotides agree with TRBD1. Losses at the gene ends were 4 bases for V and 6 bases for J; bases not matched to a gene: 12. Per the germline V gene, CDR1 is MNHEY and CDR2 is SMNVEV (reference sequence). This CDR3 has 17 amino acids.